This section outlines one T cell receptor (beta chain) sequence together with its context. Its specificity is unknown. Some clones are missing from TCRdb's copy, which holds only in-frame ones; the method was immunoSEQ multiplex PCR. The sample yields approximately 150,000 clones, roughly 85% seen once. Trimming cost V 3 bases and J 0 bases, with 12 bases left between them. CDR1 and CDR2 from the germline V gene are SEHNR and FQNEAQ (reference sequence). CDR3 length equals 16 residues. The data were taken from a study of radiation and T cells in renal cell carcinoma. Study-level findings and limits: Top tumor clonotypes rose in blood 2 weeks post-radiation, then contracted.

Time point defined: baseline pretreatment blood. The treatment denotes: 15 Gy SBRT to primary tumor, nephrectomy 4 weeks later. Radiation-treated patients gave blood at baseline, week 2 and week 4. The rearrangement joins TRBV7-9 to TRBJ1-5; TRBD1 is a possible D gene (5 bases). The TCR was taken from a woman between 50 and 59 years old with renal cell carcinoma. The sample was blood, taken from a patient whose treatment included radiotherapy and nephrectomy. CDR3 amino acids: CASSFLWGNSNQPQHF. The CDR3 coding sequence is TGTGCCAGCAGCTTCCTTTGGGGGAATAGCAATCAGCCCCAGCATTTT.